The rows below give T cell receptor beta chains drawn from one sample of a study of blood T cell repertoires in COVID-19. Produced via immunoSEQ multiplex PCR; TCRdb's table is partial and in-frame only. The profile shows roughly 200,000 clones, around 86% of them singletons. The sample comprised PBMCs or T cells enriched from blood (not recorded which). The receptors stem from a woman in her thirties or forties with acute COVID-19. Both conserved end residues are part of each CDR3. Fields, in order: clone size, V gene, J gene, D gene, CDR3 DNA, CDR3 protein. A D gene is named only where the DNA matches it firmly. Some rows have no size entry. The others give once, few or many, or a class for an expanded clone.

abundance: NA
v_gene: TRBV29-1
j_gene: TRBJ1-2
d_gene: NA
CDR3nt: TGCAGCGGTCGGGACAACGTCTATGGCTACACCTTC
CDR3aa: CSGRDNVYGYTF

abundance: NA
v_gene: TRBV4-2
j_gene: TRBJ2-3
d_gene: TRBD1
CDR3nt: TGTGCCAGCAGCCAAGGACAGGGAGATACGCAGTATTTT
CDR3aa: CASSQGQGDTQYF

abundance: NA
v_gene: TRBV10-3
j_gene: TRBJ1-6
d_gene: NA
CDR3nt: TGTGCCATCAGTGAGAGGGGAAGTTCACCCCTCCACTTT
CDR3aa: CAISERGSSPLHF

abundance: few
v_gene: TRBV5-4
j_gene: TRBJ2-1
d_gene: NA
CDR3nt: TGTGCCAGCAGCTCGGTATCCTCTAATAATGAGCAGTTCTTC
CDR3aa: CASSSVSSNNEQFF

abundance: NA
v_gene: TRBV4-1
j_gene: TRBJ2-3
d_gene: TRBD1
CDR3nt: TGCGCCAGCAGCGGGAGCCCCCGGACAGGGGAAATGACAGATACGCAGTATTTT
CDR3aa: CASSGSPRTGEMTDTQYF

abundance: NA
v_gene: TRBV5-6
j_gene: TRBJ1-5
d_gene: NA
CDR3nt: TGTGCCAGCAGCTCTCAGGGCAATCAGCCCCAGCATTTT
CDR3aa: CASSSQGNQPQHF

abundance: once
v_gene: TRBV30
j_gene: TRBJ1-1
d_gene: NA
CDR3nt: TGTGCCTGGACAATGGGAGGGCGCACTGAAGCTTTCTTT
CDR3aa: CAWTMGGRTEAFF

abundance: NA
v_gene: TRBV11-3
j_gene: TRBJ1-1
d_gene: NA
CDR3nt: TGTGCCAGCAGCCACCTACTGCCGAACACTGAAGCTTTCTTT
CDR3aa: CASSHLLPNTEAFF

abundance: NA
v_gene: TRBV29-1
j_gene: TRBJ2-1
d_gene: TRBD1
CDR3nt: TGCAGCGTTGTCTCGGGGACAGGGGTGAGTAATGAGCAGTTCTTC
CDR3aa: CSVVSGTGVSNEQFF

abundance: NA
v_gene: TRBV21-1
j_gene: TRBJ1-5
d_gene: NA
CDR3nt: TGTGCCAGCAGCAAAGGGACAGCGTCCAATCAGCCCCAGCATTTT
CDR3aa: CASSKGTASNQPQHF

abundance: NA
v_gene: TRBV5-5
j_gene: TRBJ2-5
d_gene: NA
CDR3nt: TGTGCCAGCAGCTTGCAACCGACAGGGAGGAGAGAGACCCAGTACTTC
CDR3aa: CASSLQPTGRRETQYF

abundance: NA
v_gene: TRBV5-1
j_gene: TRBJ2-7
d_gene: NA
CDR3nt: TGCGCCAGCAGCTGGGGACAATCCCCCTACGAGCAGTACTTC
CDR3aa: CASSWGQSPYEQYF

abundance: NA
v_gene: TRBV5-6
j_gene: TRBJ2-3
d_gene: NA
CDR3nt: TGTGCCAGCAGCCGCGGGTATACGCAGTATTTT
CDR3aa: CASSRGYTQYF

abundance: NA
v_gene: TRBV18
j_gene: TRBJ1-5
d_gene: NA
CDR3nt: TGTGCCAGCTCACCGGAGTTTAATCAGCCCCAGCATTTT
CDR3aa: CASSPEFNQPQHF

abundance: NA
v_gene: TRBV7-8
j_gene: TRBJ2-3
d_gene: TRBD2
CDR3nt: TGTGCCAGCAGCACCTTAGCGGGGCCTAGCACAGATACGCAGTATTTT
CDR3aa: CASSTLAGPSTDTQYF

abundance: NA
v_gene: TRBV19
j_gene: TRBJ2-1
d_gene: TRBD2
CDR3nt: TGTGCCAGTAGTATACTCCGCCCGGGCGGGACTAACAATGAGCAGTTCTTC
CDR3aa: CASSILRPGGTNNEQFF

abundance: NA
v_gene: TRBV5-4
j_gene: TRBJ2-5
d_gene: NA
CDR3nt: TGTGCCAGCAGCTTTGGAGGCGGAAGGTTAGAGACCCAGTACTTC
CDR3aa: CASSFGGGRLETQYF

abundance: NA
v_gene: TRBV24-1
j_gene: TRBJ1-5
d_gene: NA
CDR3nt: TGTGCCACCAGTGCCCAGAACAATCAGCCCCAGCATTTT
CDR3aa: CATSAQNNQPQHF

abundance: once
v_gene: TRBV11-2
j_gene: TRBJ2-5
d_gene: TRBD1
CDR3nt: TGTGCCAGCAGCTTCGGACAGGGCGAATCCCAGTACTTC
CDR3aa: CASSFGQGESQYF

abundance: once
v_gene: TRBV24-1
j_gene: TRBJ1-5
d_gene: NA
CDR3nt: TGTGCCACCCGACAGGATCGCAATCAGCCCCAGCATTTT
CDR3aa: CATRQDRNQPQHF

abundance: NA
v_gene: TRBV4-3
j_gene: TRBJ1-6
d_gene: NA
CDR3nt: TGCGCCAGCAGCCAAGATGAGGGTGCGGACGGATATAATTCACCCCTCCACTTT
CDR3aa: CASSQDEGADGYNSPLHF

abundance: NA
v_gene: TRBV7-2
j_gene: TRBJ1-4
d_gene: NA
CDR3nt: TGTGCCAGCAGCTTGGGGGGAAATGAAAAACTGTTTTTT
CDR3aa: CASSLGGNEKLFF

abundance: NA
v_gene: TRBV12-3/TRBV12-4
j_gene: TRBJ1-4
d_gene: NA
CDR3nt: TGTGCCAGCAGTCCAGGGGACACCGAAAAACTGTTTTTT
CDR3aa: CASSPGDTEKLFF

abundance: once
v_gene: TRBV5-1
j_gene: TRBJ2-2
d_gene: TRBD1
CDR3nt: TGCGCCAGCAGCCTACCCAGGGGGACGCCTAACACCGGGGAGCTGTTTTTT
CDR3aa: CASSLPRGTPNTGELFF

abundance: NA
v_gene: TRBV15
j_gene: TRBJ2-1
d_gene: NA
CDR3nt: TGTGCCACCAGCGCTCGGGACAATGAGCAGTTCTTC
CDR3aa: CATSARDNEQFF

abundance: NA
v_gene: TRBV10-3
j_gene: TRBJ1-5
d_gene: NA
CDR3nt: TGTGCCATCAGTGAGGAGGGGGGGATTAAGCCCCAGCATTTT
CDR3aa: CAISEEGGIKPQHF

abundance: NA
v_gene: TRBV7-3
j_gene: TRBJ2-1
d_gene: TRBD2
CDR3nt: TGTGCCAGCAGTCGGGGGGGACCCCGAGATGACAATGAGCAGTTCTTC
CDR3aa: CASSRGGPRDDNEQFF

abundance: NA
v_gene: TRBV5-4
j_gene: TRBJ1-2
d_gene: NA
CDR3nt: TGTGCCAGCAGCTTGGGTCCCCAGGGGCGAGGCGGCTACACCTTC
CDR3aa: CASSLGPQGRGGYTF